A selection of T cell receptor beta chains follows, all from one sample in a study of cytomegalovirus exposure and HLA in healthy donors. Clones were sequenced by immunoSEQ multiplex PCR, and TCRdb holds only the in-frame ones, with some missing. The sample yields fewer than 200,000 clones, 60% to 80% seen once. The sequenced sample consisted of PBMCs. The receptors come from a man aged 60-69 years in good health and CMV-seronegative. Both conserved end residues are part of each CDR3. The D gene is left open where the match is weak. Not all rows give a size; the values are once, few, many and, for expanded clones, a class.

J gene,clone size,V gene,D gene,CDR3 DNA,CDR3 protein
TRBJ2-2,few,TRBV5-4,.,TGTGCCAGCAACCAAGACAGAACCGGGGAGCTGTTTTTT,CASNQDRTGELFF
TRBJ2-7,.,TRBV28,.,TGTGCCAGCAGTTTACCCGACAGCAAGATCTACGAGCAGTACTTC,CASSLPDSKIYEQYF
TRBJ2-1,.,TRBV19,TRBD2,TGTGCCAGTAGTATAGGGGCTAGCGGGGGGAACAATGAGCAGTTCTTC,CASSIGASGGNNEQFF
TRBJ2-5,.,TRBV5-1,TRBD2,TGCGCCAGCAGCTTGGGACTAGCGGGCGAGACCCAGTACTTC,CASSLGLAGETQYF
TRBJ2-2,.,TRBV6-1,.,TGTGCCAGCAGGACTCTCGCGAACACCGGGGAGCTGTTTTTT,CASRTLANTGELFF
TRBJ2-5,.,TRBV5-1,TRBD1,TGCGCCAGCAGCCCGCACCCCCGGGACAGGCAAGAGACCCAGTACTTC,CASSPHPRDRQETQYF
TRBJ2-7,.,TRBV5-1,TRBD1,TGCGCCAGCAGCTTAGGGGACAGTCCGTCCTACGAGCAGTACTTC,CASSLGDSPSYEQYF
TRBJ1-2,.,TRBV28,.,TGTGCCACCCAATTAGACTATGGCTACACCTTC,CATQLDYGYTF
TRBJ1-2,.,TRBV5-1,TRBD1,TGCGCCAGCAGCTTGGTAAACGGGGGACAGGGGACGGCTGGCTACACCTTC,CASSLVNGGQGTAGYTF
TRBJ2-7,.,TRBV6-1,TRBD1,TGTGCCAGCAGTGTTCTCTCAGGGGGCTTCGACGAGCAGTACTTC,CASSVLSGGFDEQYF
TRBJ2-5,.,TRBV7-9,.,TGTGCCAGCAGCTCCAGACTACTCCAAGAGACCCAGTACTTC,CASSSRLLQETQYF
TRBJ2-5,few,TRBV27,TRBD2,TGTGCCAGCAGTTTATCCGCGGGGGGGATGAAGACCCAGTACTTC,CASSLSAGGMKTQYF
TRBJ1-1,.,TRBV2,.,TGTGCCAGCGGGGTTGGGGGAGGCACTGAAGCTTTCTTT,CASGVGGGTEAFF
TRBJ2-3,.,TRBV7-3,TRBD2,TGTGCCAGCAGCCTAGCGGGAAGAGATACGCAGTATTTT,CASSLAGRDTQYF
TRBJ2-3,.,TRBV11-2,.,TGTGCCAGCAGCTTTTCCGGGTACACAGATACGCAGTATTTT,CASSFSGYTDTQYF
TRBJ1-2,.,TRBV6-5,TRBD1,TGTGCCAGCAGTTACTCGCAACAGGGGTACCATGGCTACACCTTC,CASSYSQQGYHGYTF
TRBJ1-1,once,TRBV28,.,TGTGCCAGCAGTGTACAGGGTAACTCGAACACTGAAGCTTTCTTT,CASSVQGNSNTEAFF
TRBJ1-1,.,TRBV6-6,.,TGTGCCAGCAGTCCCTACACTGAAGCTTTCTTT,CASSPYTEAFF
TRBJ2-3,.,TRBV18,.,TGTGCCAGCTCACCAGTGTCGGGGAATACGCAGTATTTT,CASSPVSGNTQYF
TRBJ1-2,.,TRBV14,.,TGTGCCAGCAGCCAAGACAGAAGAAACTATGGCTACACCTTC,CASSQDRRNYGYTF
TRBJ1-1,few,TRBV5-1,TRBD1,TGCGCCAGCAGCTTTCAGAACAGGGGATCGGGAACTGAAGCTTTCTTT,CASSFQNRGSGTEAFF
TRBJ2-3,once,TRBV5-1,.,TGCGCCAGCAGCCGAAGTACAGGGAGAACAGATACGCAGTATTTT,CASSRSTGRTDTQYF
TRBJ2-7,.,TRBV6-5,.,TGTGCCAGCTATAATCTTGAGCAGTACTTC,CASYNLEQYF
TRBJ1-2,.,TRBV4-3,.,TGCGCCAGCAGCCGCTTACAGGGAGCTCCTTATGGCTACACCTTC,CASSRLQGAPYGYTF
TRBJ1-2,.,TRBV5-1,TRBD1,TGCGCCAGCAGCTTCGACAGGGACTATGGCTACACCTTC,CASSFDRDYGYTF
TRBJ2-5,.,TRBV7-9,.,TGTGCCAGCAGCAATAAAGAGACCCAGTACTTC,CASSNKETQYF
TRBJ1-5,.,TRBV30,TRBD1,TGTGCCTGGAGGGGACAGGGGTTGGGTCAGCCCCAGCATTTT,CAWRGQGLGQPQHF
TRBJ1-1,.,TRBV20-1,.,TGCAGTGCTACGCATGGCGGAGCTTTCTTT,CSATHGGAFF
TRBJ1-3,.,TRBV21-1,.,TGTGCCAGCAGCAAAGGTCGGGGGTCTGGAAACACCATATATTTT,CASSKGRGSGNTIYF
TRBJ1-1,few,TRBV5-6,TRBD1,TGTGCCAGCAGCTTACTACGGGACAGTCATATGAACACTGAAGCTTTCTTT,CASSLLRDSHMNTEAFF
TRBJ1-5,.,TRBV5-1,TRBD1,TGCGCCAGCAGCTTGGATGGGACAGGTAATCAGCCCCAGCATTTT,CASSLDGTGNQPQHF
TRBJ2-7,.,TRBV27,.,TGTGCCAGCAGAGCAGCCACAGCCTACGAGCAGTACTTC,CASRAATAYEQYF
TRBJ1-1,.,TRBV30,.,TGTGCCTGGAGAATCCGAGTCCCCATTCAGAACACTGAAGCTTTCTTT,CAWRIRVPIQNTEAFF
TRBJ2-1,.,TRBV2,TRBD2,TGTGCCAGCGCTAGGGCTAGCGGGAGAAGCTGGGACAATGAGCAGTTCTTC,CASARASGRSWDNEQFF
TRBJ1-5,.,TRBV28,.,TGTGCCAGCAGTTTAATCACAGTTGGCCAGCCCCAGCATTTT,CASSLITVGQPQHF
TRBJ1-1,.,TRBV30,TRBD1,TGTGCCTGGACCGGGACAGGGGACACTGAAGCTTTCTTT,CAWTGTGDTEAFF
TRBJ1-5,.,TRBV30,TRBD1,TGTGCCTGGAGTGTAGGGACAGGGGACCAGCCCCAGCATTTT,CAWSVGTGDQPQHF
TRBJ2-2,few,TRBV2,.,TGTGCCAGCAGACAAGGGGGAACAGCGAACACCGGGGAGCTGTTTTTT,CASRQGGTANTGELFF
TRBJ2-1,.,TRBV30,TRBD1,TGTGCCTGGAGTGCTCTTTCATCTGGACAGGGCAATGAGCAGTTCTTC,CAWSALSSGQGNEQFF
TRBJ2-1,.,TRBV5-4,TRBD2,TGTGCCAGCAGCACGGGACTAGCGGAGGGAAGTGAGCAGTTCTTC,CASSTGLAEGSEQFF
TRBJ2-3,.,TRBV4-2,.,TGTGCCAGCAGCCAAGTGACTTCCGGCACAGATACGCAGTATTTT,CASSQVTSGTDTQYF
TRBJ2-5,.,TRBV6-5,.,TGTGCCAGCAGTTATGGCAGGAGGGAGACCCAGTACTTC,CASSYGRRETQYF
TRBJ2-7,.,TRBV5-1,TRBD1,TGCGCCAGCAGCTTGGGGGCCGGGACAGGGTCCTACGAGCAGTACTTC,CASSLGAGTGSYEQYF
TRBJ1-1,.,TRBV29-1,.,TGCAGCGTCGCCGTAGGGGCGGTTACTGAAGCTTTCTTT,CSVAVGAVTEAFF
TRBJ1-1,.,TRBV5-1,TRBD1,TGCGCCAGCAGCCCCAGGACAGGGCCGAACCAGATGAACACTGAAGCTTTCTTT,CASSPRTGPNQMNTEAFF
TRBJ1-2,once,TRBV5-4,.,TGTGCCAGCAGCTTGGTGGGGGGGCGGAAAGTTGGCTACACCTTC,CASSLVGGRKVGYTF
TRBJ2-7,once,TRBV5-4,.,TGTGCCAGCAGCTTGGCCGGTGGGGGCAACGAGCAGTACTTC,CASSLAGGGNEQYF
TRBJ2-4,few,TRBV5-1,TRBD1,TGCGCCAGCAGCTATGGGACAGGGACGGACATTCAGTACTTC,CASSYGTGTDIQYF
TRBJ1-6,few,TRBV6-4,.,TGTGCCAGCAGTTCTGGGGACTCCGCTTCACCCCTCCACTTT,CASSSGDSASPLHF
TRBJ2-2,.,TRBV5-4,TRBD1,TGTGCCAGCAGCGCCGGACAGGGCGGGACCGGGGAGCTGTTTTTT,CASSAGQGGTGELFF
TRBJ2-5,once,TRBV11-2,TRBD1,TGTGCCAGCAGCTTACGACAGGGTCTACAGCAAGAGACCCAGTACTTC,CASSLRQGLQQETQYF
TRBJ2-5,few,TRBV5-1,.,TGCGCCAGCAGCTTGGGCGGGAAGGAGACCCAGTACTTC,CASSLGGKETQYF
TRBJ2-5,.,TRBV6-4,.,TGTGCCAGCAGTCCTGCGGCGGGGTTGGAGACCCAGTACTTC,CASSPAAGLETQYF
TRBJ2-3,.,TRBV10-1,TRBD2,TGCGCCAGCAGTGAGTCAACTAGCGGGGCTACAGATACGCAGTATTTT,CASSESTSGATDTQYF
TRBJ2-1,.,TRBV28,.,TGTGCCACCTCGGAATTCCAACAGGATGAGCAGTTCTTC,CATSEFQQDEQFF
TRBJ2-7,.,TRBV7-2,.,TGTGCCAGCAGCGAGGGATACAGTGGTCTCAGCTCCTACGAGCAGTACTTC,CASSEGYSGLSSYEQYF
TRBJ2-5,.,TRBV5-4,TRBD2,TGTGCCAGCAGCGCGGGAGGAGCAGCTCCCCAAGAGACCCAGTACTTC,CASSAGGAAPQETQYF
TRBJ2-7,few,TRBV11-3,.,TGTGCCAGCAGCTTAGACGGGAACTACGAGCAGTACTTC,CASSLDGNYEQYF
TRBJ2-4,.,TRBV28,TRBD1,TGTGCCAGCAGACCGGACAGGATTGCGGCCAAAAACATTCAGTACTTC,CASRPDRIAAKNIQYF